Listed here are 26 T cell receptor beta chains from one sample, sequenced in a study of tumor-infiltrating lymphocytes in glioblastoma multiforme (dated by TCRdb to about 2017). The sequencer listed for this sample is Illumina HiSeq 2500. Using a modified ARM-PCR protocol with multiple V-beta primers and a C-beta primer, the team built TCRB libraries from RNA through three nested multiplex PCR rounds. TCRdb trimmed the raw reads at Q25, called clones with MiXCR and kept productive beta chains. Merged by CDR3 protein, the rows form single entries marked with the most common genes and DNA. Present in this sample are around 8,600 distinct CDR3 sequences, about 80% of which were seen just once. Together, the top ten hold about 70% of the sample. Input material: brain tumor tissue. The receptors were gathered from a male donor with glioblastoma.

This clonotype appeared once. Since no conserved phenylalanine or tryptophan closes the CDR3, a read error is the likely cause. The chain is built from TRBV11-2 and TRBJ2-1; no clear D gene. There are 11 residues in the CDR3. V gave up 5 bases and J gave up 7 bases, with 6 bases separating them. CDR1 and CDR2 (germline): SGHAT, FQNNGV. The DNA of the CDR3 is TGTGCCAGCAGCATATTGAATGAGCAGTTCTCA. Protein product: CASSILNEQFS.

This clonotype came up a few times. The rearrangement joins TRBV20-1 to TRBJ2-2; D is possibly TRBD1 (6 bases). This CDR3 spans 16 amino acids. CDR1 and CDR2 from the germline V gene are DFQATT and SNEGSKA (reference sequence). V lost 0 bases and J 0 bases, leaving 11 bases between the germline ends. CDR3 nucleotides: TGCAGTGCTAGAGATAAAAGGACAGCGAACACCGGGGAGCTGTTTTTT. Residues: CSARDKRTANTGELFF.

The gene calls are TRBV20-1 and TRBJ2-3; TRBD1 matches 8 bases. Germline CDR1 DFQATT, CDR2 SNEGSKA (reference sequence). Unmatched junction bases numbered 15, after V lost 6 bases and J lost 7 bases. The CDR3 loop spans 15 amino acids. In nucleotides, the CDR3 is TGCAGTGCGCTACGGACAGGGACGTCCCTTAATACGCAGTATTTT. Amino acid sequence: CSALRTGTSLNTQYF.

CDR3 sequence: CRVLDPRSPKQYEQYF. CDR3 nucleotide sequence: TGCAGGGTTCTCGATCCAAGGTCTCCCAAACAGTACGAGCAGTACTTC. This sequence joins TRBV29-1 and TRBJ2-7, with D unresolved. CDR1 SQVTM and CDR2 ANQGSEA come from the germline V gene. This CDR3 region has 16 residues.

Regarding this clonotype: As the CDR3 is not closed by the conserved phenylalanine or tryptophan, this likely results from a read error. The chain couples TRBV29-1 to TRBJ2-1; maybe TRBD1 (7 bases). Trimming stripped 5 bases from V and 9 bases from J, with 20 bases between. Germline V gives CDR1 SQVTM, CDR2 ANQGSEA. The CDR3 is made up of 14 amino acids. CDR3 loop: CSVWGRQGGTEQFY. In DNA, the CDR3 is TGCAGCGTTTGGGGGCGGCAGGGGGGCACTGAGCAGTTCTAC.

The chain links TRBV6-5 to TRBJ1-2; TRBD1 agrees at 9 bases. J lost 0 bases, V lost 5 bases, and 10 bases had no gene match. CDR1 and CDR2 from the germline V gene are MNHEY and SVGAGI. The CDR3 is 17 amino acids. In DNA, the CDR3 is TGTGCCAGCAGTGAGGGACAGGGCCCAGTCTCTAACTATGGCTACACCTTC. It translates to CASSEGQGPVSNYGYTF.

The J gene is TRBJ2-7, the V gene TRBV29-1; D unresolved. Germline loops: CDR1 SQVTM, CDR2 ANQGSEA. V was clipped by 3 bases and J by 2 bases, with 8 bases between them. The CDR3 is made up of 12 amino acids. DNA for the CDR3: TGCAGCGTTGAGGTCCAACCCTACGAGCAGTACTTC. The encoded protein is CSVEVQPYEQYF.

In regard to this clonotype: Sequence at one end of the junction differs from germline and may be a read error. This sequence joins TRBV11-2 and TRBJ2-1; D remains unclear. The CDR3 runs 13 residues. The germline V gene encodes CDR1 SGHAT and CDR2 FQNNGV. The CDR3, as DNA: TGTGCTAGCAGCTCAGATAGTGGGAATGAGCGGTTCTTC. Translating gives CASSSDSGNERFF.

In this sample, this clonotype turned up a few times. This may stem from a read error, because a much larger clone lies one nucleotide away. This sequence joins TRBV28 and TRBJ1-3, with D possibly matching TRBD1 (6 bases). The CDR3 runs to 16 residues. Germline assignment: CDR1 MDHEN and CDR2 SYDVKM. Trimming shortened V by 6 bases and J by 4 bases, and 19 bases separated the two germline ends. The CDR3 loop is CASRPYRTVPGNTIYF. CDR3 bases: TGTGCCAGCAGACCTTACCGGACAGTGCCCGGAAACACCATATATTTT.

The rearrangement joins TRBV6-1 to TRBJ2-7; D perhaps matches TRBD1 (7 bases). The CDR3 is 15 amino acids. CDR1 MNHNS and CDR2 SASEGT come from the germline V gene. V gave up 8 bases and J gave up 5 bases, with 22 bases separating them. The CDR3 sequence is CASGSLGGGFDEQYF. DNA for the CDR3: TGTGCCAGCGGGTCCCTCGGAGGGGGCTTCGACGAGCAGTACTTC.

The chain links TRBV19 to TRBJ2-7; 14 nucleotides line up with TRBD2. V lost 10 bases to trimming and J lost 2 bases; unmatched junction nucleotides: 13. This CDR3 has 17 residues. Germline assignment: CDR1 LNHDA and CDR2 SQIVND (reference sequence). The chain's CDR3 is CATSFGTSGSMAYEQYF. The CDR3 nucleotides read TGTGCCACAAGCTTCGGGACTAGCGGGAGTATGGCCTACGAGCAGTACTTC.

The chain employs TRBV12-3 or TRBV12-4 and TRBJ2-7, with D possibly TRBD1 on 6 matching bases. CDR3 length: 16 residues. V was pared by 6 bases and J by 4 bases, with 22 bases between. DNA for the CDR3: TGTGCCAGCAGCCTCGTACAGGGAATGCGGTTTTACGAGCAGTACTTC. Translation: CASSLVQGMRFYEQYF.

This clonotype occurred many times. This chain links TRBV5-5 with TRBJ2-5; D is uncertain. Germline CDR1 is SGHKS and CDR2 is YYEKEE (reference sequence). Trimming cost V 4 bases and J 2 bases, with 15 bases left between them. This CDR3 is built from 15 residues. Here the CDR3 DNA reads TGTGCCAGCAGCACACCCTATAGGAGTCAAGAGACCCAGTACTTC. Encoded protein: CASSTPYRSQETQYF.

The chain links TRBV11-2 to TRBJ2-1, with D perhaps TRBD2 (6 bases). This CDR3 contains 16 residues. V lost 5 bases and J 3 bases, leaving 17 bases between the germline ends. Germline assignment: CDR1 SGHAT and CDR2 FQNNGV. The CDR3 is CASSPLWGGIYNEQFF. The CDR3 DNA is TGTGCCAGCAGCCCGTTGTGGGGCGGGATCTACAATGAGCAGTTCTTC.

V and J are TRBV11-2 and TRBJ2-1, with TRBD2 matching over 8 bases. Germline assignment: CDR1 SGHAT and CDR2 FQNNGV. The junction had 12 bases not matched to a gene; V was cut back by 4 bases and J by 7 bases. There are 16 residues in the CDR3. CDR3 sequence: CASSSFWTGGGNEQFF. The DNA for the CDR3 is TGTGCCAGCAGCTCCTTCTGGACGGGAGGGGGAAATGAGCAGTTCTTC.

This clonotype has more than one count but fewer than ten. The CDR3 DNA follows: TGTGCCAGCAGCTTTGGGGCCGGCGGAGGAACTGAAGCTTTCTTT. It yields the protein CASSFGAGGGTEAFF. This chain joins TRBV11-2 and TRBJ1-1, with TRBD1 as a possible D gene (5 bases). This CDR3 is built from 15 residues. V lost 3 bases, J lost 5 bases, and 16 bases lay in between. Germline-derived CDR1 and CDR2 are SGHAT and FQNNGV.

The chain has TRBV11-2 and TRBJ2-1; 7 bases match TRBD2. CDR3 size: 14 residues. Germline-derived CDR1 and CDR2 are SGHAT and FQNNGV. The ends lost 5 bases at V and 13 bases at J; junction bases unmatched: 14. The CDR3 region is CASSPLAGEAEQFF. Here the CDR3 DNA reads TGTGCCAGCAGCCCCCTTGCGGGAGAGGCTGAACAGTTCTTC.

The rearrangement joins TRBV11-2 to TRBJ2-7; the match to TRBD1 covers 7 bases. The V segment lost 0 bases and the J segment 2 bases; nucleotides outside the gene matches: 7. The germline CDR1 and CDR2 sequences are SGHAT and FQNNGV. This CDR3 contains 16 residues. CDR3 DNA: TGTGCCAGCAGCTTAGATCTGAAGACAGGGACCTACGAGCAGTACTTC. Protein sequence: CASSLDLKTGTYEQYF.

The chain has TRBV29-1 and TRBJ2-7; 10 bases agree with TRBD1. V shed 7 bases, J shed 6 bases, and the junction held 9 bases outside the gene matches. Per the germline V gene, CDR1 is SQVTM and CDR2 is ANQGSEA. CDR3 size: 13 residues. CDR3 loop: CSARQGATGEQYF. In nucleotides, the CDR3 is TGCAGCGCCCGACAGGGGGCGACGGGCGAGCAGTACTTC.

V gene TRBV29-1 combines with J gene TRBJ2-7; 7 bases line up with TRBD1. Germline V gene sequence: CDR1 SQVTM, CDR2 ANQGSEA. The CDR3 loop spans 13 amino acids. J gave up 0 bases and V 7 bases, and 6 bases lay outside the gene matches. Here the CDR3 DNA reads TGCAGCGATGACAGGGACACCTCCTACGAGCAGTACGTC. Translated: CSDDRDTSYEQYV.

The J gene is TRBJ1-1, the V gene TRBV30; D is uncertain. Germline CDR1 and CDR2: GTSNPN and SVGIG (reference sequence). V was shortened by 2 bases and J by 1 base, with 2 bases between the two germline ends. This CDR3 contains 11 residues. The CDR3 sequence: CAWSRNTEAFF. CDR3 DNA sequence: TGTGCCTGGAGTCGGAACACTGAAGCTTTCTTT.

The chain links TRBV12-3 or TRBV12-4 to TRBJ2-7; D uncertain. The CDR3 has 12 amino acids. V shed 2 bases and J shed 6 bases, with 8 bases lying between them. CDR3 coding DNA: TGTGCCAGCAGTTTACCACCGGCCGAGCAGTACTTC. Its translation is CASSLPPAEQYF.

As to this clonotype: At one boundary the junction diverges from the germline segment, which might be a read error. The chain is built from TRBV30 and TRBJ2-6; possibly TRBD1 for D (5 bases). The CDR3 sequence is 14 residues long. Germline CDR1 and CDR2: GTSNPN and SVGIG (reference sequence). Here the CDR3 DNA reads TGTGCCTGTATAGGGCGCTCTGGGGCCAACGTCCTGTCTTTC. Protein product: CACIGRSGANVLSF.

The sample holds a few counts of this clonotype. The chain links TRBV6-5 to TRBJ2-1, with 8 positions matching TRBD2. Per the germline V gene, CDR1 is MNHEY and CDR2 is SVGAGI. The CDR3 length is 17 residues. The trim removed 4 bases at V and 1 base at J, leaving 9 bases unmatched. CDR3 amino acids: CASSSASGFNSYNEQFF. The DNA of the CDR3 is TGTGCCAGCAGTTCCGCTAGCGGGTTTAATTCCTACAATGAGCAGTTCTTC.

About this clonotype: A much larger clone differs by one base, so this may be a read error. J is TRBJ2-2 and V is TRBV5-6; no clear D gene. Looked up from germline, CDR1 is SGHDT and CDR2 is YYEEEE. The CDR3 extends over 15 amino acids. V was trimmed by 0 bases and J by 5 bases, leaving 11 bases between them. CDR3 sequence: CASSLGPSKTGELFF. The CDR3 bases are TGTGCCAGCAGCTTGGGTCCATCTAAGACCGGGGAGCTGTTTTTT.

This clonotype was observed once. This chain links TRBV5-6 with TRBJ2-7; 12 positions agree with TRBD2. The V gene's germline CDR1 is SGHDT and CDR2 YYEEEE. V lost 3 bases to trimming and J lost 6 bases; unmatched junction nucleotides: 13. The CDR3 spans 17 residues. The CDR3 here is CASSSWLAGGRFGEQYF. In nucleotides, the CDR3 is TGTGCCAGCAGCTCTTGGCTAGCGGGAGGGCGTTTCGGCGAGCAGTACTTC.